This T cell receptor (beta chain) stems from a study of neoadjuvant anti-PD-1 for oral cavity cancer. Whole-study findings and limits: Non-responders to neoadjuvant nivolumab had significantly more clonal PBMC T cells than responders.

These newly diagnosed stage II-IVA oral cavity squamous cell carcinoma patients had no prior systemic or radiation treatment. V trimming: 8 bases; J trimming: 3 bases; junction bases outside the gene matches: 6. Germline V gene data show CDR1 as MDHEN and CDR2 as SYDVKM. CDR3 length equals 13 residues. This table comes from immunoSEQ multiplex PCR, and its TCRdb copy is limited to in-frame clones, with some not included. Of about 79,000 clones listed, around four fifths are singletons. As concerns this clone: The antigen is not known.

This material consisted of PBMCs, taken before nivolumab (anti-PD-1) treatment. V gene TRBV28 combines with J gene TRBJ2-7; 8 bases fit TRBD2. The sequence derives from a person between 40 and 79 years old with oral cavity squamous cell carcinoma. The CDR3 DNA is TGTGCCAGCTACCGGGAGGGTAGCTACGAGCAGTACTTC. Its translation: CASYREGSYEQYF.